This T cell receptor (beta chain) was profiled in a study of CD8+ T cells in alopecia areata. Turning to the study itself: Tofacitinib ran for 6 to 18 months before 6 months off drug. Study outcomes and limitations: Sequencing of scalp samples also captures resident alphabeta T cells of normal skin. Mice gave a clearer picture of TCR sharing than patients did, possibly for HLA-related reasons.

This CDR3 is 14 amino acids long. Germline V gene data show CDR1 as SGHTA and CDR2 as FQGNSA. V trimming: 1 base; J trimming: 2 bases; junction bases outside the gene matches: 1. This clone is a singleton in its sample. As yet, its antigen is unknown. RNA was extracted and reverse transcribed into cDNA as the sequencing template. Clones were sequenced by immunoSEQ multiplex PCR, and TCRdb holds only the in-frame ones, with some missing. In the table there are approximately 65,000 clones, approximately 43% of which are singletons. The sequence came from a human donor with alopecia areata. Here the sequenced sample was CD8+ T cells sorted from blood, taken at week 0. The V call is TRBV7-2, the J call TRBJ2-7; 8 bases map to TRBD1. The DNA of the CDR3 is TGTGCCAGCAGCTTAGTGGGACAGGCCTACGAGCAGTACTTC. Amino acid sequence: CASSLVGQAYEQYF.